These 32 T cell receptor beta chains came from one sample sequenced in a study of tumor-infiltrating lymphocytes in primary liver carcinoma. From approximately 530 ng of total RNA, TCR beta-specific cDNA was reverse-transcribed using a constant-region primer. Each TCR beta library was derived from three nested multiplex PCR rounds that employed slightly modified ARM-PCR. The first two PCR rounds, approximately 10 cycles each, used TRBV1-TRBV30 forward primers and a C-beta reverse primer. A single record per CDR3 protein comes from TCRdb applying MiXCR to the multiplex PCR reads. This table has fewer than 400,000 distinct CDR3 sequences, 50% to 75% appearing once. Extraction also yielded germline DNA, while blood RNA was obtained from unsorted whole blood. The sample consisted of peripheral blood. The receptor set was obtained from a young woman with primary liver carcinoma and hepatitis B virus infection.

This clonotype was recorded only once. A much larger clone differs from this one at a single base, so this may be a read error. This chain connects TRBV6-5 to TRBJ2-5; D is ambiguous. This CDR3 contains 14 residues. CDR1 is MNHEY and CDR2 is SVGAGI in the germline V gene. Trimming took 2 bases from V and 2 from J, leaving 9 bases between them. CDR3 in amino acids: CASSYTGGQETQYF. CDR3 sequence (DNA): TGTGCCAGCAGTTACACCGGCGGACAAGAGACCCAGTACTTC.

As concerns this clonotype: At one of its ends the junction is not consistent with the germline gene, which may arise from a read error. The genes are TRBV6-1 and TRBJ2-5, with D possibly matching TRBD2 (7 bases). This CDR3 is 15 amino acids long. CDR1 and CDR2 from the germline V gene are MNHNS and SASEGT. The CDR3 protein is CASCGGGGYQETQYF. The CDR3 DNA reads TGTGCCAGCTGTGGAGGGGGGGGCTACCAAGAGACTCAGTACTTC.

Remarks on this clonotype: The junction departs from germline at one end; a sequencing error may be responsible. This chain uses TRBV29-1 with TRBJ2-5; D perhaps matches TRBD1 (6 bases). Germline assignment: CDR1 SQVTM and CDR2 ANQGSEA. CDR3 length: 13 residues. The DNA for the CDR3 is TGCAGCGCTGAACAGGGAGTTGGCGAGACCCAGTACTTC. Translated: CSAEQGVGETQYF.

The chain carries TRBV28 and TRBJ1-2, with D hard to call. Trimming shortened V by 5 bases and J by 4 bases, and 17 bases separated the two germline ends. Germline V lookup: CDR1 MDHEN, CDR2 SYDVKM. The CDR3 contains 15 residues. This chain's CDR3 is CASSPGNAARYGYTF. The CDR3 DNA is TGTGCCAGCAGTCCCGGGAACGCCGCGCGCTATGGCTACACCTTC.

The chain carries TRBV7-9 and TRBJ1-1; D gene ambiguous. V lost 5 bases and J lost 0, with 16 bases in between. Per the germline V gene, CDR1 is SEHNR and CDR2 is FQNEAQ (reference sequence). This CDR3 is 16 amino acids long. CDR3 loop: CASSPPLGVVNTEAFF. The CDR3 bases are TGTGCCAGCAGCCCTCCCCTTGGGGTGGTGAACACTGAAGCTTTCTTT. Together with reference TRBV7-9 and TRBJ1-1, the CDR3 gives the full variable domain: DTGVSQNPRHKITKRGQNVTFRCDPISEHNRLYWYRQTLGQGPEFLTYFQNEAQLEKSRLLSDRFSAERPKGSFSTLEIQRTEQGDSAMYLCASSPPLGVVNTEAFFGQGTRLTVV.

A word on this clonotype: A read error is possible here, since a much larger clone lies one base away. The chain links TRBV12-3 or TRBV12-4 to TRBJ2-1, with 9 bases matching TRBD2. This CDR3 contains 14 residues. CDR3 bases: TGTGCCAGCAGTTTGGGACTAGCCCCCAATGATCAGTTCTTC. This translates into CASSLGLAPNDQFF.

This clonotype came up a few times. This may stem from a read error, because a much larger clone lies one nucleotide away. The rearrangement links TRBV14 to TRBJ2-7; D might be TRBD1 (6 bases). Germline V CDR1 and CDR2: SGHDN, FVKESK. Between the trimmed V and J ends, which lost 4 bases and 3 bases, there was a span of 19 bases. The CDR3 is 16 amino acids. As DNA, the CDR3 is TGTGCCAGCAGCCGAGGGGGAAGGGGATCTTTCTACGAGCAGTACTTC. It is translated as CASSRGGRGSFYEQYF.

The chain joins TRBV7-8 to TRBJ2-2; 13 nucleotides line up with TRBD2. The CDR3 covers 17 residues. The V gene end was trimmed by 5 bases and the J gene end by 5 bases; junction bases not matched to a gene: 8. From germline, CDR1 is SGHVS and CDR2 FQNEAQ. Here the CDR3 reads CASSLRTSGSGTGELFF. The DNA for the CDR3 is TGTGCCAGCAGCCTCAGGACTAGCGGGAGTGGAACCGGGGAGCTGTTTTTT. Filled out from reference TRBV7-8 and TRBJ2-2, the complete variable domain reads GAGVSQSPRYKVAKRGQDVALRCDPISGHVSLFWYQQALGQGPEFLTYFQNEAQLDKSGLPSDRFFAERPEGSVSTLKIQRTQQEDSAVYLCASSLRTSGSGTGELFFGEGSRLTVL.

The chain carries TRBV6-9 and TRBJ2-7, with TRBD2 matching 14 bases. Germline lookup yields CDR1 MNHGY and CDR2 SVAAGI. This CDR3 contains 18 residues. Unmatched junction bases numbered 10, after V lost 2 bases and J lost 4 bases. CDR3 residues: CASSYGTSGSGELYEQYF. The CDR3 nucleotides are TGTGCCAGCAGTTATGGGACTAGCGGGAGCGGGGAACTATACGAGCAGTACTTC.

This clonotype has only a few counts. The V gene is TRBV12-5, the J gene TRBJ1-4; a possible D gene is TRBD1 (6 bases). The CDR3 covers 15 residues. V was shortened by 4 bases and J by 8 bases, with 17 bases between the two germline ends. In germline, CDR1 is LGHNT, CDR2 FRNRAP. The CDR3 here is CASGWGPATTEKLFF. The CDR3 DNA reads TGTGCTAGTGGTTGGGGGCCCGCCACGACCGAAAAACTGTTTTTT.

This clonotype was recorded a few times. The chain combines TRBV6-6 with TRBJ2-7; TRBD2 matches at 7 bases. This CDR3 has 24 amino acids. J lost 7 bases, V lost 2 bases, and 38 bases had no gene match. Germline V gene sequence: CDR1 MNHNY, CDR2 SVGAGI (reference sequence). This chain's CDR3 is CASSYPNTPPGLIRVDRVGGEQYF. The CDR3 DNA reads as TGTGCCAGCAGTTACCCCAATACCCCCCCGGGACTTATCCGGGTGGATCGCGTGGGGGGGGAGCAGTACTTC.

As concerns this clonotype: This could be a read error, since a much larger clone is one nucleotide away. The CDR3 DNA reads TGCGCCAGCAGCCCAGATCGTGCGGGTTACAATGAGCAGTTCTTC. Translating gives CASSPDRAGYNEQFF. This sequence joins TRBV4-3 and TRBJ2-1, with D tentatively TRBD2 (5 bases). This CDR3 region has 15 residues. Trimming left V 4 bases short and J 4 bases short, with 14 bases between. The germline CDR1 and CDR2 sequences are LGHNA and YSLEER.

Regarding this clonotype: It may be a read error: a sequence one base away is much more abundant. The V and J genes are TRBV5-5 and TRBJ1-1; no definite D call. This CDR3 comprises 14 residues. Germline-derived CDR1 and CDR2 are SGHKS and YYEKEE (reference sequence). The CDR3 loop is CASSLTGGNTETFF. The CDR3, as DNA: TGTGCCAGCAGCTTGACCGGTGGGAACACTGAAACTTTCTTT.

This sequence joins TRBV4-1 and TRBJ2-3, with 9 bases matching TRBD2. Germline loops: CDR1 MGHRA, CDR2 YSYEKL. Trimming cost V 10 bases and J 0 bases; bases outside gene matches: 14. The CDR3 is made up of 17 amino acids. CDR3 sequence: CAISQDRLAGSTDTQYF. CDR3 in DNA: TGCGCCATCAGTCAAGATCGCCTAGCGGGAAGCACAGATACGCAGTATTTT.

This clonotype was counted a few times. The genes are TRBV12-3 or TRBV12-4 and TRBJ2-7; D may be TRBD1 or TRBD2 (5 bases each). This CDR3 is built from 15 residues. Deletions cut 6 bases from V and 0 bases from J, with 15 bases between. Here the CDR3 DNA reads TGTGCCAGCAGCCGTATCGGGACGGTCTCCTACGAGCAGTACTTC. Translation gives CASSRIGTVSYEQYF.

This clonotype was observed once. Its ends do not fully match the called genes, so a read error is possible. The chain carries TRBV4-2 and TRBJ2-3; TRBD2 agrees at 7 bases. CDR3 length: 15 amino acids. Germline CDR1 reads LGHNA; CDR2 reads YNFKEQ. CDR3 in amino acids: CANSLLAGVTDTQYF. CDR3 sequence (DNA): TGTGCCAACAGCCTTCTGGCGGGGGTGACAGATACGCAGTATTTT.

In the case of this clonotype: The junction does not match germline at one end; this may be a read error. V is TRBV12-3 or TRBV12-4 and J is TRBJ2-2; TRBD2 matches 11 bases. The CDR3 is 16 residues long. The CDR3, as DNA: TGTGCCAGCACCCCACTCGGGACTAGCGGAGGCGGGGAGCTGCTTTTT. Encoded protein: CASTPLGTSGGGELLF.

V gene TRBV29-1 combines with J gene TRBJ2-1; 12 bases map to TRBD2. V was pared by 5 bases and J by 5 bases, with 13 bases of the junction left unmatched. CDR3 size: 17 residues. Germline V gene data show CDR1 as SQVTM and CDR2 as ANQGSEA. The CDR3 region has the DNA TGCAGCGTTTATGAAAGGACTAGCGGGAAGACCAACAATGAGCAGTTCTTC. Residues: CSVYERTSGKTNNEQFF.

This clonotype was counted a few times. A much larger clone lies one base from this, so it may be a read error. The J gene is TRBJ2-1, the V gene TRBV29-1, with TRBD2 matching 11 bases. Germline V gives CDR1 SQVTM, CDR2 ANQGSEA. The CDR3 sequence is 14 residues long. The V gene end was trimmed by 6 bases and the J gene end by 3 bases; junction bases not matched to a gene: 4. CDR3 DNA sequence: TGCAGCGTCGCCGGGACTAGCGGCTACAATGAGCAGTTCTTC. This translates into CSVAGTSGYNEQFF.

About this clonotype: One end of the junction fails to match germline, which may point to a read error. The gene calls are TRBV4-1 and TRBJ2-7; 8 nucleotides match TRBD2. Looked up from germline, CDR1 is MGHRA and CDR2 is YSYEKL. This CDR3 has 15 residues. CDR3 nucleotides: TGCGCCAACAGCCAAGACGCGGGAGGAGGGCGCGAGCAGTACTTC. This gives the protein CANSQDAGGGREQYF.

With respect to this clonotype: The junction differs from germline at one of its ends, possibly a read error. This chain links TRBV11-2 with TRBJ2-4; D is uncertain. The CDR3 has 11 residues. Germline CDR1 is SGHAT and CDR2 is FQNNGV. Here the CDR3 reads CACSFDSIQYF. The CDR3 region has the DNA TGTGCCTGCAGCTTTGATAGCATCCAGTACTTC.

V gene TRBV6-6 combines with J gene TRBJ1-1; TRBD1 is a possible D gene (5 bases). The CDR3 is made up of 13 amino acids. V shed 6 bases and J shed 8 bases, with 16 bases lying between them. Germline assignment: CDR1 MNHNY and CDR2 SVGAGI (reference sequence). For the CDR3, the DNA is TGTGCCAGCAGCCCTAAGGAGGGGAGAGAAGCTTTCTTT. Its translation: CASSPKEGREAFF.

This clonotype has just a few counts. The genes are TRBV12-3 or TRBV12-4 and TRBJ2-7; possible D gene TRBD2, 6 bases. Trimming cost V 3 bases and J 6 bases, with 21 bases left between them. This CDR3 contains 16 residues. CDR3 nucleotide sequence: TGTGCCAGCAGTTTCTCCGGGAGTCGAGGGTTGATCGAGCAGTACTTC. Amino acids: CASSFSGSRGLIEQYF.

The V call is TRBV10-2, the J call TRBJ2-7, with 13 bases fitting TRBD2. CDR1 is WSHSY and CDR2 is SAAADI in the germline V gene. The V segment lost 7 bases and the J segment 7 bases; nucleotides outside the gene matches: 7. This CDR3 spans 14 amino acids. The CDR3 DNA sequence: TGCGCCAGCAACCGACCGGGACTAGCGGGAGAGCAGTACTTC. Translation gives CASNRPGLAGEQYF.

The sample holds a few counts of this clonotype. This CDR3 is CASSSWGNTEAFF. As DNA, the CDR3 is TGTGCCAGCAGCTCCTGGGGGAACACTGAAGCTTTCTTT. The chain links TRBV5-5 to TRBJ1-1; no definite D call. CDR3 length equals 13 residues. Germline CDR1 and CDR2: SGHKS and YYEKEE (reference sequence). Trimming pared 3 bases from V and 1 base from J, leaving 7 bases between.

CDR3 sequence reads: CASSPVFGIDHYGYTF. Written as DNA, the CDR3 is TGTGCCAGCTCACCTGTATTCGGGATAGATCACTATGGCTACACCTTC. The rearrangement joins TRBV18 to TRBJ1-2; no clear D gene. V was cut by 3 bases and J by 3 bases, with 17 bases left in between. CDR3 size: 16 residues. The V gene's germline CDR1 is KGHSH and CDR2 LQKENI.

On this clonotype itself: A much bigger clone sits one base away, suggesting this may be a read error. This sequence joins TRBV6-6 and TRBJ2-7; D perhaps matches TRBD2 (5 bases). The CDR3 totals 17 residues. With 2 bases removed from V and 0 bases from J, the gap between germline ends came to 17 bases. Looked up from germline, CDR1 is MNHNY and CDR2 is SVGAGI (reference sequence). This CDR3 reads CASSYPEGTGSSYEQYF. The CDR3 DNA reads as TGTGCCAGCAGTTACCCCGAGGGAACGGGGAGCTCCTACGAGCAGTACTTC.

The V gene is TRBV5-4, the J gene TRBJ2-3, with 15 positions matching TRBD2. The junction had 3 bases not matched to a gene; V was cut back by 7 bases and J by 0 bases. Germline CDR1 and CDR2: SGHNT and YYREEE (reference sequence). The CDR3 spans 16 residues. The CDR3 nucleotides are TGTGCCAGCGGACTAGCGGGAGGGGCAAGCACAGATACGCAGTATTTT. Its protein product is CASGLAGGASTDTQYF.

A remark on this clonotype: No conserved phenylalanine or tryptophan is present at the end of the CDR3, so a read error is the likely explanation. The gene calls are TRBV7-9 and TRBJ2-7, with 8 nucleotides matching TRBD2. Germline assignment: CDR1 SEHNR and CDR2 FQNEAQ (reference sequence). Unmatched junction bases numbered 11, after V lost 5 bases and J lost 2 bases. The CDR3 covers 16 residues. DNA of the CDR3: TGTGCCAGCAGCCACCTAGCGAGAGCGGGGGCCTACGAGCAGTACTTG. It specifies CASSHLARAGAYEQYL.

This clonotype appeared a single time. The chain couples TRBV28 to TRBJ2-1; D perhaps matches TRBD1 (6 bases). The germline V gene encodes CDR1 MDHEN and CDR2 SYDVKM. This CDR3 region has 12 residues. The V and J ends lost 7 bases and 15 bases respectively, with 19 bases between them. The CDR3 loop reads CASNLPGQKRFF. The DNA of the CDR3 is TGTGCCAGCAACCTGCCTGGACAGAAACGGTTCTTC.

V usage is TRBV6-2 or TRBV6-3 and J usage is TRBJ2-7; TRBD1 matches 8 bases. Germline V gene lookup returns CDR1 MNHEY and CDR2 SVGEGT. The CDR3 spans 16 residues. J lost 3 bases, V lost 6 bases, and 13 bases had no gene match. CDR3 loop: CASRPGGSENNYEQYF. CDR3 nucleotide sequence: TGTGCCAGCAGACCAGGGGGCTCCGAAAATAACTACGAGCAGTACTTC.

This clonotype appeared a few times. The rearrangement links TRBV10-3 to TRBJ1-2; 9 bases agree with TRBD1. The CDR3 spans 15 residues. J was trimmed by 5 bases and V by 7 bases; bases with no gene match: 11. CDR1 is ENHRY and CDR2 is SYGVKD in the germline V gene. CDR3 nucleotide sequence: TGTGCCATCAAGCACACGGGACAGGGAGGTTATGGCTACACCTTC. Protein sequence: CAIKHTGQGGYGYTF.